The clone carrying this T cell receptor (beta chain) was detected once. The antigen remains unidentified. This sample was included in a study of blood T cell dynamics during melanoma immunotherapy. The study, taken as a whole, reports: Unlike progressors, later disease-control patients had W3 repertoires gaining clonality or diversity.

Per the germline V gene, CDR1 is DFQATT and CDR2 is SNEGSKA (reference sequence). V lost 6 bases, J lost 6 bases, and 4 bases stayed unmatched. There are 11 residues in the CDR3. This table comes from immunoSEQ multiplex PCR, and its TCRdb copy is limited to in-frame clones, with some not included. The sample has a few thousand clones, approximately 91% seen once. The time point denotes: week 3, after first cycle of checkpoint inhibitor. The chain employs TRBV20-1 and TRBJ1-1; 7 positions match TRBD1. The specimen comprised blood, sampled from a patient treated with checkpoint blockade. This receptor was obtained from a human donor with melanoma. CDR3 in amino acids: CSATDRAEAFF. In DNA, the CDR3 is TGCAGTGCAACCGACAGGGCTGAAGCTTTCTTT.